Listed below are T cell receptor beta chains from one sample, sequenced in a study of T cell responses to AZD1222 COVID-19 vaccine. The repertoire was sequenced with immunoSEQ multiplex PCR; TCRdb's copy has only in-frame clones and lacks some. The sample holds about 100,000 clones, about 89% seen once. The sequencing here drew on peripheral blood, taken on day 0 of MenACWY control vaccination. Receptors originate from an adult in good health. The CDR3 runs from the conserved cysteine through the conserved F or W. The D gene is left open where the match is weak. The listing skips clone size in some rows; elsewhere it reads once, few, many or a size class.

J gene	clone size	D gene	V gene	CDR3 protein	CDR3 DNA
TRBJ2-1	NA	TRBD2	TRBV5-1	CASSLPGLAGTNEQFF	TGCGCCAGCAGCCTGCCGGGACTAGCGGGGACAAATGAGCAGTTCTTC
TRBJ1-1	NA	NA	TRBV3-1/TRBV3-2	CASSQHRAGTEAFF	TGTGCCAGCAGCCAACACAGGGCGGGGACTGAAGCTTTCTTT
TRBJ1-2	NA	NA	TRBV3-1/TRBV3-2	CASSFNQGPGYGYTF	TGTGCCAGCAGCTTCAACCAGGGGCCCGGTTATGGCTACACCTTC
TRBJ1-2	NA	NA	TRBV7-9	CASSSDGGVAGYTF	TGTGCCAGCAGCTCCGATGGGGGTGTTGCTGGCTACACCTTC
TRBJ1-1	NA	NA	TRBV10-3	CAISESNGVGTEAFF	TGTGCCATCAGTGAGTCGAATGGAGTAGGCACTGAAGCTTTCTTT
TRBJ2-5	NA	NA	TRBV5-1	CASSRSTGKTQQAQYF	TGCGCCAGCAGCCGAAGTACAGGGAAAACCCAACAGGCCCAGTACTTC
TRBJ2-3	NA	NA	TRBV5-1	CASSPGLDTDTQYF	TGCGCCAGCAGCCCGGGACTTGACACAGATACGCAGTATTTT
TRBJ1-1	NA	NA	TRBV6-5	CASKPSNTEAFF	TGTGCCAGTAAACCTTCGAACACTGAAGCTTTCTTT
TRBJ1-1	NA	NA	TRBV5-1	CASSLGANTEAFF	TGCGCCAGCAGCTTGGGAGCGAACACTGAAGCTTTCTTT
TRBJ1-1	NA	NA	TRBV18	CASSQGQGRRSTEAFF	TGTGCCAGCTCCCAGGGGCAGGGGAGGAGGAGTACTGAAGCTTTCTTT
TRBJ1-4	once	NA	TRBV6-5	CASSPAAGTNEKLFF	TGTGCCAGCAGCCCCGCGGCAGGGACTAATGAAAAACTGTTTTTT
TRBJ2-1	NA	TRBD2	TRBV2	CASSASGGAAYNEQFF	TGTGCCAGCAGTGCTAGCGGGGGGGCGGCCTACAATGAGCAGTTCTTC
TRBJ1-1	NA	NA	TRBV5-4	CASSLRMESEAFF	TGTGCCAGCAGCTTGAGAATGGAGAGTGAAGCTTTCTTT
TRBJ1-5	NA	NA	TRBV11-2	CASSLGRRQPQHF	TGTGCCAGCAGCTTAGGTCGCCGTCAGCCCCAGCATTTT
TRBJ2-5	few	TRBD2	TRBV2	CASSEGLGTSATQYF	TGTGCCAGCAGTGAAGGTCTCGGGACTAGTGCGACCCAGTACTTC
TRBJ1-5	NA	NA	TRBV4-1	CASSQGEQSYSNQPQHF	TGCGCCAGCAGCCAAGGGGAGCAGTCCTATAGCAATCAGCCCCAGCATTTT
TRBJ2-7	once	NA	TRBV11-3	CASSLGPGETYEQYF	TGTGCCAGCAGCTTAGGACCCGGGGAAACCTACGAGCAGTACTTC
TRBJ1-2	NA	TRBD1	TRBV28	CASRTTGGVGYTF	TGTGCCAGCAGGACTACAGGGGGGGTTGGCTACACCTTC
TRBJ2-3	NA	TRBD2	TRBV5-1	CASSRPLAGVHTDTQYF	TGCGCCAGCAGCAGGCCGTTAGCGGGGGTCCACACAGATACGCAGTATTTT
TRBJ2-7	NA	TRBD1	TRBV7-9	CASSDDRGDEQYF	TGTGCCAGCAGCGACGACAGGGGCGACGAGCAGTACTTC
TRBJ2-3	NA	NA	TRBV19	CASSRGGGITDTQYF	TGTGCCAGTAGCCGAGGGGGGGGAATCACAGATACGCAGTATTTT
TRBJ2-1	NA	TRBD2	TRBV11-2	CASSLGGLAGGEQFF	TGTGCCAGCAGCTTAGGTGGGTTAGCGGGAGGTGAGCAGTTCTTC